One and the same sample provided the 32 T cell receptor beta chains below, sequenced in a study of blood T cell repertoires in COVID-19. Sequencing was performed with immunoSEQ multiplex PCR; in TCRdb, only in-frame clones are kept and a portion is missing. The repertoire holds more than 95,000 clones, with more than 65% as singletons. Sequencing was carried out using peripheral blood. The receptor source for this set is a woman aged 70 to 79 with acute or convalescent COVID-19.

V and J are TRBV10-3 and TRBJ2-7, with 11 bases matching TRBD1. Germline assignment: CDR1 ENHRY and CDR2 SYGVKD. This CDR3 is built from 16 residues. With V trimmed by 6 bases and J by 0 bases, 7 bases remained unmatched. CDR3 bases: TGTGCCATCAGCGATCCCGGGACAGGGGGCTCCTACGAGCAGTACTTC. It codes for CAISDPGTGGSYEQYF.

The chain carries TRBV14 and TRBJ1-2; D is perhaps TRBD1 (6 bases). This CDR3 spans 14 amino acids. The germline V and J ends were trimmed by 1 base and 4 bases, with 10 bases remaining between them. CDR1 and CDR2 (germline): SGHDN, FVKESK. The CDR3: CASSQVQGAYGYTF. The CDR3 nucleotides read TGTGCCAGCAGCCAAGTACAGGGTGCCTATGGCTACACCTTC.

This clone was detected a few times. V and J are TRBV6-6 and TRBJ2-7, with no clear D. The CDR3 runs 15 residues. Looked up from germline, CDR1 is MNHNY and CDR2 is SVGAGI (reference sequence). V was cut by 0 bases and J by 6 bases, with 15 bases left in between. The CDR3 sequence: CASSYSSASPGEQYF. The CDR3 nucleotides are TGTGCCAGCAGTTACTCGTCTGCCAGTCCGGGCGAGCAGTACTTC.

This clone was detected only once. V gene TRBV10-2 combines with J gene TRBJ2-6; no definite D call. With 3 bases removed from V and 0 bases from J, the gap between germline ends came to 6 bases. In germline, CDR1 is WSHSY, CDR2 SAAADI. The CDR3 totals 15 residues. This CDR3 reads CASSDGSSGANVLTF. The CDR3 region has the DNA TGCGCCAGCAGTGACGGTAGCTCTGGGGCCAACGTCCTGACTTTC.

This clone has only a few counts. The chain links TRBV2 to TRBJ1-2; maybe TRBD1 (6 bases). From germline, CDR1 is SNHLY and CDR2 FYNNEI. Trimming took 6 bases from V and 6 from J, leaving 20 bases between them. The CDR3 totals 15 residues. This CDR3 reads CASSGGQFGSNGYTF. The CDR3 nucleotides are TGTGCCAGCAGCGGCGGACAGTTCGGTAGTAATGGCTACACCTTC.

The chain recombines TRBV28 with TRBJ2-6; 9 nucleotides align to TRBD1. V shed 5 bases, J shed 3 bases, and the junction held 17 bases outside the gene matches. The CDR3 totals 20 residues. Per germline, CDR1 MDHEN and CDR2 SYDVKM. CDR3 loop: CASSPNLGQGQGSGANVLTF. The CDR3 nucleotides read TGTGCCAGCAGTCCAAATTTGGGACAGGGACAGGGAAGTGGGGCCAACGTCCTGACTTTC. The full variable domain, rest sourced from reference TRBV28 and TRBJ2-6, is DVKVTQSSRYLVKRTGEKVFLECVQDMDHENMFWYRQDPGLGLRLIYFSYDVKMKEKGDIPEGYSVSREKKERFSLILESASTNQTSMYLCASSPNLGQGQGSGANVLTFGAGSRLTVL.

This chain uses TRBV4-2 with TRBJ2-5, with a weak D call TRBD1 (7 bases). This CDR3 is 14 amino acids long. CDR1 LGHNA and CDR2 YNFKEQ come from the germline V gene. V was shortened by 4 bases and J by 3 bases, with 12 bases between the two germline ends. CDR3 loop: CASSPGQREETQYF. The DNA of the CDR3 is TGTGCCAGCAGCCCGGGACAGCGGGAAGAGACCCAGTACTTC.

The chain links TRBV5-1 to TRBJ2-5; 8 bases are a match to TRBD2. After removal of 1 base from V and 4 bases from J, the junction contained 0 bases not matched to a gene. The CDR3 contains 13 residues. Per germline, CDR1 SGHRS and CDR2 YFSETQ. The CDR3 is CASSLRGGETQYF. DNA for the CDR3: TGCGCCAGCAGCTTGCGGGGGGGAGAGACCCAGTACTTC.

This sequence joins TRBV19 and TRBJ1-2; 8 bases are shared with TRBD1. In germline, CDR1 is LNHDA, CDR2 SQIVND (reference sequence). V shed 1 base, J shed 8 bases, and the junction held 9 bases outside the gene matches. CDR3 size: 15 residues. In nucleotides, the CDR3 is TGTGCCAGTAGTATAGTACTGAGGACAGGGAACGGCTACACCTTC. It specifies CASSIVLRTGNGYTF.

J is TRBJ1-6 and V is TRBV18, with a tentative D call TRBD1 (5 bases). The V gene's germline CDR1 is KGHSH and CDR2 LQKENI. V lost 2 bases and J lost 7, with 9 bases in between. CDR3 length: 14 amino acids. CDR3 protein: CASSPDSGNSPLHF. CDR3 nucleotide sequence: TGTGCCAGCTCACCAGACAGCGGGAATTCACCCCTCCACTTT.

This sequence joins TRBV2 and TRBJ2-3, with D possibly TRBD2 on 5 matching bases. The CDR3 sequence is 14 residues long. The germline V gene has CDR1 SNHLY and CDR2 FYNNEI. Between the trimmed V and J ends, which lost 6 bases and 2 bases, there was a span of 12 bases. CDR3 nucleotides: TGTGCCAGCAGACCGGGTCTAGCCACAGATACGCAGTATTTT. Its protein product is CASRPGLATDTQYF.

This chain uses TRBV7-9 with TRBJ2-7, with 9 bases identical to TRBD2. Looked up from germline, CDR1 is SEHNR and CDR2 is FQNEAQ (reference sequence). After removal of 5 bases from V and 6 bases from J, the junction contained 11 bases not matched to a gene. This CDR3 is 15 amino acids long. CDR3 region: CASSPLASGTGEQYF. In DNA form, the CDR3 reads TGTGCCAGCAGCCCCCTAGCTAGCGGGACCGGCGAGCAGTACTTC.

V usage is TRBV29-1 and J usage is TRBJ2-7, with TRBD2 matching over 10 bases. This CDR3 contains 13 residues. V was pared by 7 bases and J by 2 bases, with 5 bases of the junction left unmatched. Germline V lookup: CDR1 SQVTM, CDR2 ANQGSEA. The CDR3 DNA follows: TGCAGCGCTAGCGGGGGCGCTACCTACGAGCAGTACTTC. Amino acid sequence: CSASGGATYEQYF.

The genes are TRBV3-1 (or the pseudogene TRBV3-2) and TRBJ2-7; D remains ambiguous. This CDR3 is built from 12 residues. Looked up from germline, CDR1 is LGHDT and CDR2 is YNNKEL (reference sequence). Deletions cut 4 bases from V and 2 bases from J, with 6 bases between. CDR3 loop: CASSLDTYEQYF. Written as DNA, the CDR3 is TGTGCCAGCAGCCTAGACACCTACGAGCAGTACTTC.

The CDR3 sequence is CASSPLAGLYEQYF. Written as DNA, the CDR3 is TGTGCCAGCAGTCCACTAGCGGGACTTTACGAGCAGTACTTC. The J gene is TRBJ2-7, the V gene TRBV28; 10 bases are a match to TRBD2. From germline, CDR1 is MDHEN and CDR2 SYDVKM. J was trimmed by 4 bases and V by 5 bases; bases with no gene match: 5. The CDR3 sequence is 14 residues long.

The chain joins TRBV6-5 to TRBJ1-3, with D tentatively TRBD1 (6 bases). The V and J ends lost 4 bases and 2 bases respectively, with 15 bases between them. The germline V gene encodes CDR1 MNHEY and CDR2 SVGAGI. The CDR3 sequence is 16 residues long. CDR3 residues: CASSLHLPGAGNTIYF. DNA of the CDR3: TGTGCCAGCAGTTTACACCTACCAGGGGCTGGAAACACCATATATTTT.

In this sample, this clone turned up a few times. Written as DNA, the CDR3 is TGTGCCAGCAGTGACAGGGACTCTGGAAACACCATATATTTT. This gives the protein CASSDRDSGNTIYF. This sequence joins TRBV6-1 and TRBJ1-3; D perhaps matches TRBD1 (5 bases). The CDR3 has 14 residues. The germline V gene has CDR1 MNHNS and CDR2 SASEGT. Trimming removed 3 bases at V and 0 bases at J, with 6 bases between.

CDR3 loop: CASSPLGQGYEQYF. The DNA of the CDR3 is TGTGCCAGCAGCCCCTTGGGACAGGGCTACGAGCAGTACTTC. The J gene is TRBJ2-7, the V gene TRBV7-9, with TRBD1 matching over 9 bases. The CDR3 has 14 amino acids. V shed 5 bases and J 3 bases; nucleotides not matched to a gene: 5. The germline V gene encodes CDR1 SEHNR and CDR2 FQNEAQ (reference sequence).

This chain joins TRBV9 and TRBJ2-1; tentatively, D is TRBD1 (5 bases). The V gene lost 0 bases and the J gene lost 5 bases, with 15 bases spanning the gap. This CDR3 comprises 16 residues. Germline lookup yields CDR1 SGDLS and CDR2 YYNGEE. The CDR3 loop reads CASSVGGRVYNNEQFF. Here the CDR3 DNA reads TGTGCCAGCAGCGTAGGAGGCAGGGTGTATAACAATGAGCAGTTCTTC.

Here the CDR3 DNA reads TGTGCCAGCAGCTACTCGGGACAGGGAAACGAGCAGTACTTC. Translating gives CASSYSGQGNEQYF. The chain uses TRBV3-1 (or the pseudogene TRBV3-2) and TRBJ2-7; TRBD1 agrees at 9 bases. The trim removed 5 bases at V and 5 bases at J, leaving 7 bases unmatched. There are 14 residues in the CDR3. CDR1 is LGHDT, CDR2 YNNKEL, per germline (reference sequence).

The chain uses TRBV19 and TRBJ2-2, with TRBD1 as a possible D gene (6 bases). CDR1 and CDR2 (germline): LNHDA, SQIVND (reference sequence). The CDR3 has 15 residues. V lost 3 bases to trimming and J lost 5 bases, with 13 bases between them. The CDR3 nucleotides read TGTGCCAGTAGTATCGAGACAGGAGGAACCGGGGAGCTGTTTTTT. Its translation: CASSIETGGTGELFF. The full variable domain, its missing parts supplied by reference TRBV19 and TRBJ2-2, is DGGITQSPKYLFRKEGQNVTLSCEQNLNHDAMYWYRQDPGQGLRLIYYSQIVNDFQKGDIAEGYSVSREKKESFPLTVTSAQKNPTAFYLCASSIETGGTGELFFGEGSRLTVL.

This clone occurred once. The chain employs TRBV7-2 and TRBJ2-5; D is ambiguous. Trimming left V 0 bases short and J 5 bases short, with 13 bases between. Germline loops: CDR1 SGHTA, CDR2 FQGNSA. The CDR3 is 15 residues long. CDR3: CASSLAPGRQETQYF. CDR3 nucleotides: TGTGCCAGCAGCTTAGCCCCAGGCCGCCAGGAGACCCAGTACTTC.

CDR3 in amino acids: CASSQGLGLYEQYF. In nucleotides, the CDR3 is TGCGCCAGCAGCCAGGGCCTTGGTCTCTACGAGCAGTACTTC. This chain uses TRBV4-3 with TRBJ2-7; D remains unclear. Trimming took off 3 bases at V and 3 bases at J, with 12 bases between the two ends. The CDR3 sequence is 14 residues long. Germline V lookup: CDR1 LGHNA, CDR2 YSLEER.

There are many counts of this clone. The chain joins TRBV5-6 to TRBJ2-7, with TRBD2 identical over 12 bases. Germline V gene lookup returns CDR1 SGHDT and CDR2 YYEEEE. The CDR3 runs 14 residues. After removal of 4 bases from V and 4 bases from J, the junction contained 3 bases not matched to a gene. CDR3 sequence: CASSVTSGGYEQYF. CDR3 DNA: TGTGCCAGCAGCGTGACTAGCGGGGGATACGAGCAGTACTTC.

The CDR3 DNA sequence: TGTGCCAGCAGCCAACCAACGACTGGGACAGTGAACACTGAAGCTTTCTTT. This sequence encodes CASSQPTTGTVNTEAFF. This chain uses TRBV4-2 with TRBJ1-1, with 7 bases matching TRBD1. The trim removed 2 bases at V and 0 bases at J, leaving 9 bases unmatched. The V gene's germline CDR1 is LGHNA and CDR2 YNFKEQ. The CDR3 runs 17 residues.

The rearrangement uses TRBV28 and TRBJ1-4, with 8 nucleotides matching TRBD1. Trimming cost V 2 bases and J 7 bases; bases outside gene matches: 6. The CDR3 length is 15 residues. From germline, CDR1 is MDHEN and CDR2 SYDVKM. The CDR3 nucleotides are TGTGCCAGCAGTTTACCGGACAGGGTCGGTGAAAAACTGTTTTTT. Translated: CASSLPDRVGEKLFF.

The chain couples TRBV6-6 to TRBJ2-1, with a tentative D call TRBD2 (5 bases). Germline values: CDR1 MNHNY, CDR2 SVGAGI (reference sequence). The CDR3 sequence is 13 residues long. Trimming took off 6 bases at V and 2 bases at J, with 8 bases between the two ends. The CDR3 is CASRSGTYNEQFF. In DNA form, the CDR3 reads TGTGCCAGCAGGTCGGGAACCTACAATGAGCAGTTCTTC.

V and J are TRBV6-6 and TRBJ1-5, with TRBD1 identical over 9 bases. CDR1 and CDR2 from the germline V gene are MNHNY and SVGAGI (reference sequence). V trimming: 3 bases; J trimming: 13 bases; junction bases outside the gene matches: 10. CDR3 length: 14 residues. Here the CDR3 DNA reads TGTGCCAGCAGTTATCCGGGACAGGGTCCAGCTCAGCATTTT. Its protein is CASSYPGQGPAQHF.

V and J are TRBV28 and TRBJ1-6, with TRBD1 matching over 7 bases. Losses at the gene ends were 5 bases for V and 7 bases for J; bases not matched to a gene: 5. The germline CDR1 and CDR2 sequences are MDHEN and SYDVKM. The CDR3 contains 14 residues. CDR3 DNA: TGTGCCAGCAGTCGACAGGGTAGGAATTCACCCCTCCACTTT. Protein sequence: CASSRQGRNSPLHF.

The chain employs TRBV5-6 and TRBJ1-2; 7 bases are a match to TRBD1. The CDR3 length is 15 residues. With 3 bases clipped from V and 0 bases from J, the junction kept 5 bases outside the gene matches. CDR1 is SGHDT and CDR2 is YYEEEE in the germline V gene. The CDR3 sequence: CASSSDRVANYGYTF. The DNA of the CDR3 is TGTGCCAGCAGCTCTGACAGGGTAGCTAACTATGGCTACACCTTC.

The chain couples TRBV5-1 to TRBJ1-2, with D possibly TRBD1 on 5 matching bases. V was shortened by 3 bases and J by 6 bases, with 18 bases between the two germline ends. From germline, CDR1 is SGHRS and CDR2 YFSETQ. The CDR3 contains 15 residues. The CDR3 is CASSSFPGGDHGYTF. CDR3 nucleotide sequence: TGCGCCAGCAGCTCGTTTCCGGGAGGGGATCATGGCTACACCTTC.

The CDR3 coding sequence is TGTGCCAGCAGTTACGCCGGGGGGGCGACAGATACGCAGTATTTT. This sequence encodes CASSYAGGATDTQYF. The chain combines TRBV6-2 or TRBV6-3 with TRBJ2-3; 8 positions agree with TRBD2. Unmatched junction bases numbered 4, after V lost 2 bases and J lost 3 bases. Germline lookup yields CDR1 MNHEY and CDR2 SVGEGT. CDR3 length: 15 amino acids.